The following is a T cell receptor (beta chain) sequence with its context. This clone's antigen is unknown. The record has no base qualities; no much larger clone is one base away. Library construction relied on the immunoSEQ multiplex PCR assay. The multiplex PCR relied on a mix of 60 forward primers for TCR Vbeta segments and 13 reverse primers for TCR Jbeta segments. Amplification of the CDR3 region of rearranged TCR beta genes was performed with a multiplex PCR assay on genomic DNA. Amplified TCR beta libraries were sequenced as 87-base-pair reads on the Illumina HiSeq System. Per the original workflow: In a later analysis, tens of millions of unique TCR beta chains were counted across the roughly 670 repertoires, and about 10 million of these chains were shared by at least two donors. Raw reads were error-corrected and collapsed into unique sequences by a nearest-neighbor algorithm in which closely related sequences were merged to remove PCR and sequencing errors. To assign V, D and J gene segments, CDR3 sequences were aligned to IMGT reference sequences. For a sequence to be retained, a match of at least six nucleotides was required to both a V gene segment and a J gene segment. Rearrangements were called productive when the CDR3 lacked stop codons and stayed in frame with V and J; all others were non-productive. CDR3 was defined by IMGT convention, running from the second conserved V-encoded cysteine to the conserved J-encoded phenylalanine. The earlier analysis of about 530 of the donors excluded any sequence lacking an unambiguous match to a single V gene segment. An earlier analysis of some 500 of the donors classified V segments as functional when productive rearrangements were above 56.7% and as segregating when the standard deviation between donors was above 5%. A statistical classification framework was developed to diagnose cytomegalovirus status using the catalog of TCR beta chain sequences. In a later analysis, V and J genes were assigned by comparing TCR nucleotide sequences against IMGT/GENE-DB human TR gene sequences. The TCRdist pipeline was used in a later analysis to assign CDR3 sequences and most-parsimonious VDJ recombination scenarios. A later analysis defined each TCR beta chain by its CDR3 amino acid sequence plus V-gene family, and excluded reads lacking a unique V-gene family. As a way to deal with suspected cross-contamination and a sequencing artifact, a later analysis dropped 640 or so nucleotide sequences that were highly shared and had low generation probability. In a later analysis, a clonal expansion index was calculated for each public chain from normalized within-repertoire ranks of inferred template counts. In a later analysis, generation probabilities were computed using a VDJ recombination model fitted to out-of-frame rearrangements, and the results were checked against IGoR. In a later analysis, hypergeometric tests were used to score TCR-TCR, TCR-HLA and TCR-CMV co-occurrence, with a repertoire-size bias correction applied to TCR pairs. A later analysis estimated false discovery rates by permuting HLA or CMV assignments 20 times. In a later analysis, co-occurring TCRs were grouped with DBSCAN, and TCRdist sequence similarity was added when clustering was performed within HLA-allele-positive subsets. Co-occurrence clustering excluded repertoires with fewer than 30,000 or more than 120,000 public chains, plus five with anomalous nucleotide sharing. The table comes from immuneACCESS by way of TCRdb, which keeps in-frame sequences with V and J called. Part of the clones is missing from these tables; in studies checked, under half for an unresolved V gene and the rest for unknown reasons. V and J calls plus clone size are reproduced from that table; the DNA served to infer D and trimming. Counted in this sample were 150,000 to 200,000 clones; around 72% of them appeared once. Roughly 1.4% of the sample belongs to the ten largest clones.

The cohort consisted of 666 healthy bone marrow donors. All cohort members were sampled while nominally healthy, although unrecorded immune exposures were likely present. The donor was CMV seronegative and was included in the group of hundreds of seronegative cohort members. A peripheral blood sample was provided by each donor, and peripheral blood mononuclear cells were used for TCR beta sequencing. Genomic DNA extraction from the blood cell samples was performed with the Qiagen DNeasy Blood Extraction Kit. The data belong to a study of cytomegalovirus exposure and HLA in healthy donors (dated by TCRdb to about 2017). Concerning the study at large: In an earlier analysis of under 750 of the donors, 250 to 350 Gb of sequence data and just under 120 million unique TCR beta sequences from roughly 200 million T cells were reported. Typing coverage varied by locus: roughly 629-640 donors for A, B, C, DRB1 and DQB1; around 560 for DQA1; around 570 for DPA1; around 450 for DPB1. The genetic ancestry cluster associated with self-reported Caucasian donors included 70% to 85% of the 398 genotyped donors. To predict cytomegalovirus infection status, the study brought together high-throughput TCR immunosequencing, statistical association of individual TCRs with disease status, and machine learning. In a later analysis, previously published TCR beta repertoires from about 640 donors were re-analyzed and high-resolution HLA genotyping was added so that TCR occurrence patterns could be studied. A few DR-DQ haplotypes were handled as single units for association and clustering because linkage in the cohort was strong. Alongside the repertoire data, information on donor age, sex, ethnicity and CMV serostatus was compiled. Across 300 to 400 genotyped donors of the cohort, an average of roughly 200,000 unique TCR beta nucleotide sequences per donor were sequenced, and 15% to 20% of those sequences were non-productive. In a later genetic analysis, genome-wide SNP genotypes for about 55% of the 666 donors were used, and that subset was treated as a discovery cohort. The later analysis used no new phenotypic data to find candidate immune exposures, relying instead on TCR beta sequences and their occurrence across donors. In an earlier analysis of a few hundred of the donors, high-throughput TCR beta sequencing was used to judge whether each TCR beta V gene segment behaved as functional or pseudogenic. HLA typing covered class I and class II loci at four-digit resolution. Roughly 300 gigabases of sequencing data and roughly 90 million unique TCR sequences were included in an early release covering about 700 HLA-typed donors. The T cell repertoires of 550 to 850 subjects were profiled by immunosequencing and related to cytomegalovirus serostatus. The study aimed to test whether signatures of past pathogen exposure could be identified by cataloging public T cell receptors. Every repertoire in the discovery cohort had been generated on one and the same sequencing platform. A separate validation cohort of more than 100 different subjects was used in addition to the 666-subject first cohort.

The paper as a whole reports these results and caveats: The classifier was reported to diagnose cytomegalovirus status with high specificity and sensitivity in both the original and validation cohorts. Across donors, most TCR sequences were observed very rarely, whereas some public TCRs were present in many individuals. V-gene and J-gene trimming of TCR beta chains was associated with a missense DCLRE1C variant in a later genetic analysis, and the association was replicated in an independent cohort. In a later analysis, 16,951 TCR beta sequences were associated with specific HLA alleles at a false discovery rate of 0.05. When HLA alleles, especially DR and DQ, strongly co-occurred, attributing TCR associations to individual alleles was difficult. In an earlier analysis of 500 to 650 of the donors, most TCR beta V segments appeared in productive rearrangements about 90% or about 30% of the time, broadly matching IMGT annotations. Sequencing depth was assumed to be roughly uniform across donors in the presence/absence analyses, though that assumption may not hold. In vitro tests confirmed that a few of the cytomegalovirus-associated TCR beta chains recognize cytomegalovirus antigens. A later analysis found that TCR association rates varied across HLA loci, with DRB1 alleles showing the most associated TCRs and HLA-C alleles the fewest. The authors suggested that the approach could potentially be extended to other disease states and immunological phenotypes. The cohort was sequenced for TCR beta chains only, and without alpha or paired-chain data the features that could be detected were limited. Because counts were too low, about 15 rarely observed V segments, including chromosome 9 orphons, were left out of the earlier analysis of a few hundred of the donors. In a later genetic analysis, fewer N-insertions in productive TCRs were reported among donors in an Asian-associated ancestry cluster than the roughly 700-donor mean. Compared with equally common non-associated chains, HLA-associated TCR beta chains in a later analysis were more clonally expanded and had lower generation probabilities. A further reported finding was that TCR beta sequences accurately predicted the HLA-A and HLA-B alleles for most subjects in the first cohort. The sequencing pipeline was judged likely to have produced a cluster of highly shared sequence variants as a technical artifact. Some IMGT-functional V segments, including TRBV6-2 and TRBV6-3, could not be told apart with the 87-base-pair reads, so those segments were excluded. According to a later analysis, most CMV-associated TCR beta chains appeared to be HLA-restricted, and the HLA associations seemed to be driven largely by CMV exposure. Because HLA typing was missing for some donors at each locus, association tests included only the typed subset. In the study, 150 to 200 TCR beta chains were listed as associated with cytomegalovirus. In a later analysis, several top co-occurrence clusters were reported to appear linked to parvovirus B19, influenza, CMV and Epstein-Barr virus. Linkage disequilibrium might explain the correlated functional status among segregating V segments, but an unknown experimental factor could not be excluded. The only immune exposure information available for the cohort was CMV serostatus.

V has 4 bases trimmed and J has 6 bases trimmed; junction bases matching no gene number 7. CDR1 and CDR2 were assigned from the germline V gene as SGHAT and FQNNGV. Spanning cysteine to phenylalanine, the CDR3 consists of 14 amino acids. Here the CDR3 DNA is all that survives: 42 bases in frame from base 1. Sequencing input: PBMCs. In this chain, TRBV11-2 is recombined with TRBJ2-7; 9 central bases correspond to TRBD2. This sequence was found in a man aged 50-60 years in good health and CMV-seronegative. Here the CDR3 is given as CASSSTAGGIEQYF. The sequenced DNA: TGTGCCAGCAGCTCCACGGCGGGGGGGATCGAGCAGTACTTC.